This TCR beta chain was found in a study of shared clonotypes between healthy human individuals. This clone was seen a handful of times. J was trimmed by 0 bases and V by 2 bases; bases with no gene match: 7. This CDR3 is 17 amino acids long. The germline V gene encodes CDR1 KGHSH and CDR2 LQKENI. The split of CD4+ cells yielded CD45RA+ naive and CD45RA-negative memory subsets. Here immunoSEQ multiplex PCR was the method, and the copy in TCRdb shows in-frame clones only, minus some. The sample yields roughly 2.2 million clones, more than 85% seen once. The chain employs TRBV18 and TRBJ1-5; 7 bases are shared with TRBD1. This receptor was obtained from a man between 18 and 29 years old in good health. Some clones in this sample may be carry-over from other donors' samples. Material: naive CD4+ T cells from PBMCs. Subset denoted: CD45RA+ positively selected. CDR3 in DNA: TGTGCCAGCTCACCAGGTCCAGGGGGGCATAGCAATCAGCCCCAGCATTTT. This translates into CASSPGPGGHSNQPQHF.